The 30 T cell receptor beta chains given below trace back to one sample, sequenced in a study of cytomegalovirus exposure and HLA in healthy donors. The primer mix had 60 Vbeta and 13 Jbeta primers. The method was immunoSEQ multiplex PCR; TCRdb's version includes in-frame clones alone and lacks a portion of them. The sample yields 130,000 or so clones, roughly 82% seen once. Specimen: PBMCs. The source is a man aged 18-30 years in good health and CMV-seropositive.

The rearrangement links TRBV6-1 to TRBJ2-7; TRBD1 matches 8 bases. The length of the CDR3 is 16 residues. Per the germline V gene, CDR1 is MNHNS and CDR2 is SASEGT. J gave up 2 bases and V 7 bases, and 13 bases lay outside the gene matches. The CDR3 DNA reads TGTGCCAGCACTGACCCGGGACAGGCCTTAACCTACGAGCAGTACTTC. Protein sequence: CASTDPGQALTYEQYF.

J is TRBJ2-7 and V is TRBV10-1; D remains unclear. This CDR3 is 16 amino acids long. Trimming took off 3 bases at V and 7 bases at J, with 22 bases between the two ends. CDR1 and CDR2 from the germline V gene are WNHNN and SYGVQD (reference sequence). CDR3 coding DNA: TGCGCCAGCAGTGACAACAGCCGCTCACCTTTTGAAGAGCAGTACTTC. This encodes CASSDNSRSPFEEQYF.

This chain links TRBV27 with TRBJ2-5; 13 bases map to TRBD2. Germline CDR1 MNHEY, CDR2 SMNVEV (reference sequence). The J segment lost 2 bases and the V segment lost 6 bases, leaving 9 bases of the junction unmatched. The CDR3 totals 17 residues. DNA for the CDR3: TGTGCCAGCAGCCCGTGGACTAGCGGGAGCCCTCAAGAGACCCAGTACTTC. Its protein is CASSPWTSGSPQETQYF.

This clone was seen only a few times. The CDR3 loop is CASSSPLAGEDEQFF. The CDR3 DNA is TGTGCCAGCAGCTCGCCCCTAGCGGGAGAGGATGAGCAGTTCTTC. The V and J genes are TRBV13 and TRBJ2-1, with 10 bases that match TRBD2. This CDR3 comprises 15 residues. V gave up 4 bases and J gave up 8 bases; unmatched junction bases: 8. Germline CDR1 and CDR2: PRHDT and FYEKMQ (reference sequence). Full variable domain (remainder filled in from reference TRBV13 and TRBJ2-1): AAGVIQSPRHLIKEKRETATLKCYPIPRHDTVYWYQQGPGQDPQFLISFYEKMQSDKGSIPDRFSAQQFSDYHSELNMSSLELGDSALYFCASSSPLAGEDEQFFGPGTRLTVL.

The CDR3 reads CASSIDRGTEAFF. The CDR3 DNA reads TGTGCCAGTAGTATAGATCGAGGGACAGAAGCTTTCTTT. The V gene is TRBV19, the J gene TRBJ1-1; perhaps TRBD1 as D (6 bases). Trimming pared 0 bases from V and 8 bases from J, leaving 10 bases between. Germline V gives CDR1 LNHDA, CDR2 SQIVND (reference sequence). The CDR3 extends over 13 amino acids. The full variable domain, completed using reference TRBV19 and TRBJ1-1, is DGGITQSPKYLFRKEGQNVTLSCEQNLNHDAMYWYRQDPGQGLRLIYYSQIVNDFQKGDIAEGYSVSREKKESFPLTVTSAQKNPTAFYLCASSIDRGTEAFFGQGTRLTVV.

The gene calls are TRBV19 and TRBJ2-3; no clear D gene. V lost 5 bases to trimming and J lost 0 bases, with 6 bases between them. CDR1 and CDR2 (germline): LNHDA, SQIVND (reference sequence). The CDR3 is made up of 13 amino acids. CDR3 residues: CASSVYSTDTQYF. Here the CDR3 DNA reads TGTGCCAGTAGTGTGTATAGCACAGATACGCAGTATTTT.

The rearrangement links TRBV9 to TRBJ1-1; D not certain. The V end lost 0 bases, the J end lost 0 bases, and 9 bases lay between the germline ends. Per the germline V gene, CDR1 is SGDLS and CDR2 is YYNGEE. This CDR3 comprises 15 residues. The CDR3 region is CASSVGEGMNTEAFF. In DNA form, the CDR3 reads TGTGCCAGCAGCGTAGGGGAGGGTATGAACACTGAAGCTTTCTTT. Full variable domain (missing parts from reference TRBV9 and TRBJ1-1): DSGVTQTPKHLITATGQRVTLRCSPRSGDLSVYWYQQSLDQGLQFLIQYYNGEERAKGNILERFSAQQFPDLHSELNLSSLELGDSALYFCASSVGEGMNTEAFFGQGTRLTVV.

This clone was found once. This chain uses TRBV6-1 with TRBJ2-5; D is unclear. The CDR3 is made up of 12 amino acids. V gave up 8 bases and J gave up 0 bases, with 7 bases separating them. Germline CDR1 and CDR2: MNHNS and SASEGT. Written as DNA, the CDR3 is TGTGCCAGCCTACTTAACCAAGAGACCCAGTACTTC. This gives the protein CASLLNQETQYF.

This clone has just a few counts. The V gene is TRBV14, the J gene TRBJ1-2, with 7 bases matching TRBD1. CDR3 length equals 16 residues. V lost 2 bases, J lost 0 bases, and 6 bases stayed unmatched. CDR1 is SGHDN, CDR2 FVKESK, per germline. CDR3 protein: CASSQHRGTANYGYTF. In DNA form, the CDR3 reads TGTGCCAGCAGCCAACACCGCGGGACAGCTAACTATGGCTACACCTTC.

This chain joins TRBV4-1 and TRBJ2-7; TRBD1 aligns across 10 bases. After removal of 0 bases from V and 7 bases from J, the junction contained 9 bases not matched to a gene. Germline V gene lookup returns CDR1 MGHRA and CDR2 YSYEKL. CDR3 size: 16 residues. CDR3 coding DNA: TGCGCCAGCAGCCAAGATAACCTAGAGGGACAGGGGGAGCAGTACTTC. Translation gives CASSQDNLEGQGEQYF.

This sequence joins TRBV6-1 and TRBJ2-1, with 8 bases aligning to TRBD1. The germline V gene has CDR1 MNHNS and CDR2 SASEGT. V shed 8 bases and J 4 bases; nucleotides not matched to a gene: 4. The CDR3 spans 13 residues. The CDR3 reads CASERQGYNEQFF. The CDR3 DNA sequence: TGTGCCAGCGAGCGACAGGGGTACAATGAGCAGTTCTTC.

The chain uses TRBV6-1 and TRBJ1-4; a weak D match, TRBD1 (6 bases). Trimming took off 2 bases at V and 4 bases at J, with 11 bases between the two ends. The germline CDR1 and CDR2 sequences are MNHNS and SASEGT. The CDR3 is 15 amino acids. The CDR3 loop is CASSENRAFNEKLFF. Here the CDR3 DNA reads TGTGCCAGCAGTGAAAACAGGGCCTTTAATGAAAAACTGTTTTTT.

The chain joins TRBV6-1 to TRBJ1-2, with D perhaps TRBD1 (5 bases). The CDR3 runs to 15 residues. The germline V gene encodes CDR1 MNHNS and CDR2 SASEGT. The V end lost 1 base, the J end lost 8 bases, and 17 bases lay between the germline ends. The DNA of the CDR3 is TGTGCCAGCAGTGAAGGCCAGGGAGGAGTAAAGGGCTACACCTTC. This sequence encodes CASSEGQGGVKGYTF.

The chain employs TRBV25-1 and TRBJ2-1; possible D gene TRBD1, 5 bases. Trimming removed 5 bases from V and 0 bases from J, with 11 bases in between. The CDR3 consists of 15 residues. Germline CDR1 MGHDK, CDR2 SYGVNS. The CDR3 here is CASSSTGRSYNEQFF. CDR3 DNA sequence: TGTGCCAGCAGTTCCACAGGTCGCTCCTACAATGAGCAGTTCTTC.

This chain uses TRBV7-9 with TRBJ1-1; tentatively, D is TRBD1 (6 bases). V lost 4 bases to trimming and J lost 3 bases, with 12 bases between them. CDR3 length equals 14 residues. Germline CDR1 and CDR2: SEHNR and FQNEAQ (reference sequence). The CDR3 sequence is CASSYAWGHTEAFF. The CDR3 region has the DNA TGTGCCAGCAGCTACGCTTGGGGGCACACTGAAGCTTTCTTT.

CDR3 nucleotides: TGCGCCAGCAGCCCCCGACCGGGGGAAGAAAAACTGTTTTTT. It is translated as CASSPRPGEEKLFF. This rearrangement joins TRBV5-1 to TRBJ1-4; D might be TRBD1 (5 bases). From germline, CDR1 is SGHRS and CDR2 YFSETQ. This CDR3 is 14 amino acids long. V shed 4 bases and J shed 8 bases, with 15 bases lying between them.

The CDR3, as DNA: TGTGCCAGCAGCGTATTCCCCACCCCCAGGGGCGAGGTGTACGAGCAGTACTTC. This codes for CASSVFPTPRGEVYEQYF. This sequence joins TRBV9 and TRBJ2-7; D is possibly TRBD1 (6 bases). Looked up from germline, CDR1 is SGDLS and CDR2 is YYNGEE. This CDR3 contains 18 residues. V was pared by 1 base and J by 4 bases, with 24 bases between. The whole variable domain, remainder taken from reference TRBV9 and TRBJ2-7, is DSGVTQTPKHLITATGQRVTLRCSPRSGDLSVYWYQQSLDQGLQFLIQYYNGEERAKGNILERFSAQQFPDLHSELNLSSLELGDSALYFCASSVFPTPRGEVYEQYFGPGTRLTVT.

The CDR3 here is CSPTEAFF. CDR3 coding DNA: TGCAGTCCAACTGAAGCTTTCTTT. The V and J genes are TRBV20-1 and TRBJ1-1, with D uncertain. V was trimmed by 8 bases and J by 5 bases, leaving 3 bases between them. The CDR3 consists of 8 residues. Germline-derived CDR1 and CDR2 are DFQATT and SNEGSKA (reference sequence).

The chain is built from TRBV5-6 and TRBJ1-5, with D unclear. V was shortened by 4 bases and J by 3 bases, with 11 bases between the two germline ends. The CDR3 is 14 amino acids. In germline, CDR1 is SGHDT, CDR2 YYEEEE. The CDR3 sequence: CASSLRGYNQPQHF. The CDR3 nucleotides are TGTGCCAGCAGCCTTCGAGGTTACAATCAGCCCCAGCATTTT. The full variable domain, in which reference TRBV5-6 and TRBJ1-5 provide the parts outside the CDR3, is DAGVTQSPTHLIKTRGQQVTLRCSPKSGHDTVSWYQQALGQGPQFIFQYYEEEERQRGNFPDRFSGHQFPNYSSELNVNALLLGDSALYLCASSLRGYNQPQHFGDGTRLSIL.

This clone showed up just a few times. The chain uses TRBV19 and TRBJ1-5, with D perhaps TRBD1 (5 bases). The CDR3 has 12 amino acids. The V and J ends lost 6 bases and 7 bases respectively, with 10 bases between them. Germline lookup yields CDR1 LNHDA and CDR2 SQIVND (reference sequence). CDR3 protein: CASRGVGQPQHF. The CDR3 DNA follows: TGTGCCAGTAGAGGGGTTGGACAGCCCCAGCATTTT.

The sample holds a few counts of this clone. The chain couples TRBV20-1 to TRBJ1-1, with D perhaps matching TRBD1 (5 bases). The CDR3 runs 11 residues. The germline V gene has CDR1 DFQATT and CDR2 SNEGSKA (reference sequence). V was pared by 4 bases and J by 10 bases, with 13 bases between. The CDR3 reads CSATNGGIAFF. Here the CDR3 DNA reads TGCAGTGCTACTAACGGGGGTATAGCTTTCTTT.

This clone appeared once. The chain is built from TRBV28 and TRBJ2-1; TRBD2 aligns across 9 bases. Germline V CDR1 and CDR2: MDHEN, SYDVKM. The CDR3 has 15 amino acids. Trimming removed 6 bases from V and 6 bases from J; junction bases left unmatched: 9. CDR3: CASSSVGGRANEQFF. CDR3 in DNA: TGTGCCAGCAGCTCCGTGGGCGGGAGGGCCAATGAGCAGTTCTTC.

The V gene is TRBV7-9, the J gene TRBJ1-3; a possible D gene is TRBD1 (5 bases). The germline CDR1 and CDR2 sequences are SEHNR and FQNEAQ (reference sequence). The CDR3 consists of 15 residues. Between the trimmed V and J ends, which lost 2 bases and 6 bases, there was a span of 14 bases. The CDR3, as DNA: TGTGCCAGCAGCTTAAGATCGGGGGACCCAAACACCATATATTTT. Residues: CASSLRSGDPNTIYF.

This chain uses TRBV25-1 with TRBJ2-2; the match to TRBD2 covers 8 bases. The J segment lost 9 bases and the V segment lost 7 bases, leaving 13 bases of the junction unmatched. This CDR3 has 15 amino acids. The germline CDR1 and CDR2 sequences are MGHDK and SYGVNS. CDR3 residues: CASTRGGTGYRELFF. CDR3 DNA: TGTGCCAGCACCCGCGGGGGGACGGGATATAGGGAGCTGTTTTTT.

The rearrangement links TRBV6-4 to TRBJ1-5, with 9 bases that match TRBD1. The V gene end was trimmed by 6 bases and the J gene end by 10 bases; junction bases not matched to a gene: 4. In germline, CDR1 is MRHNA, CDR2 SNTAGT. The CDR3 loop spans 12 amino acids. The CDR3 coding sequence is TGTGCCAGCAGCGCAACAGGGGGCCCCCAGCATTTT. Its protein product is CASSATGGPQHF.

This clone appeared once. One end of the junction does not line up with germline, which may come from a read error. The rearrangement links TRBV18 to TRBJ1-1, with 7 bases matching TRBD1. The germline CDR1 and CDR2 sequences are KGHSH and LQKENI. This CDR3 has 13 amino acids. The CDR3 DNA sequence: TGTGCCAGCTCGCCACCCGGGACAGCTGAAGCTTTCTTT. This sequence encodes CASSPPGTAEAFF.

This clone is a singleton in its sample. The gene calls are TRBV27 and TRBJ2-5, with 7 nucleotides matching TRBD2. This CDR3 region has 14 residues. Germline V gene sequence: CDR1 MNHEY, CDR2 SMNVEV (reference sequence). V was pared by 6 bases and J by 2 bases, with 6 bases of the junction left unmatched. CDR3 DNA sequence: TGTGCCAGCAGGTCGCTAGCGGCTCAAGAGACCCAGTACTTC. It translates to CASRSLAAQETQYF.

The V gene is TRBV28, the J gene TRBJ1-1; a weak D match, TRBD1 (6 bases). In germline, CDR1 is MDHEN, CDR2 SYDVKM. This CDR3 has 13 amino acids. V lost 8 bases, J lost 1 base, and 11 bases lay in between. CDR3 DNA: TGTGCCAGCCGATTCAGGGGGAACACTGAAGCTTTCTTT. It codes for CASRFRGNTEAFF.

This clone was seen a handful of times. The chain is built from TRBV6-1 and TRBJ1-1; D is possibly TRBD1 (5 bases). The CDR3 has 12 amino acids. The V end was cut by 1 base, the J end by 11 bases, with 11 bases between. Germline V gene sequence: CDR1 MNHNS, CDR2 SASEGT. The CDR3 protein is CASSEEGRVAFF. CDR3 sequence (DNA): TGTGCCAGCAGTGAAGAGGGGAGGGTCGCTTTCTTT.

This clone appeared a few times. This chain uses TRBV7-6 with TRBJ2-3, with a tentative D call TRBD1 (6 bases). This CDR3 is built from 15 residues. CDR1 is SGHVS, CDR2 FNYEAQ, per germline. V shed 4 bases and J shed 4 bases, with 15 bases lying between them. The CDR3 sequence: CASSSSKTGSDTQYF. Here the CDR3 DNA reads TGTGCCAGCAGCTCCTCTAAGACAGGCTCAGATACGCAGTATTTT.